Shown below are 29 T cell receptor beta chains from a single sample sequenced in a study of blood T cell repertoires in COVID-19. Libraries were prepared by immunoSEQ multiplex PCR; TCRdb keeps only in-frame clonotypes and omits some of them. This table holds 300,000 to 350,000 clones, roughly 87% found once. The specimen sequenced was peripheral blood. The receptors derive from a man aged 30 to 39 with COVID-19, enrolled during active disease.

J is TRBJ2-5 and V is TRBV7-6; 10 bases match TRBD2. The germline CDR1 and CDR2 sequences are SGHVS and FNYEAQ. V shed 4 bases and J 5 bases; nucleotides not matched to a gene: 10. The CDR3 loop spans 16 amino acids. CDR3 sequence: CASSWWTSGRVETQYF. The CDR3 DNA sequence: TGTGCCAGCAGCTGGTGGACTAGCGGTCGCGTGGAGACCCAGTACTTC.

This clone occurred once. The chain carries TRBV7-2 and TRBJ2-7, with 8 bases that match TRBD2. Germline values: CDR1 SGHTA, CDR2 FQGNSA. The CDR3 is 14 amino acids. V lost 4 bases to trimming and J lost 5 bases; unmatched junction nucleotides: 7. CDR3 in DNA: TGTGCCAGCAGCTGGGGACTAGGAGGGAACGAGCAGTACTTC. As protein: CASSWGLGGNEQYF.

The chain carries TRBV7-9 and TRBJ2-5; 13 bases fit TRBD2. Germline V gene data show CDR1 as SEHNR and CDR2 as FQNEAQ (reference sequence). V shed 7 bases and J 4 bases; nucleotides not matched to a gene: 12. There are 17 residues in the CDR3. The CDR3 sequence: CASKHGTSGDWGETQYF. CDR3 nucleotides: TGTGCCAGCAAACATGGGACTAGCGGGGATTGGGGAGAGACCCAGTACTTC.

The V and J genes are TRBV5-1 and TRBJ2-5; the match to TRBD1 covers 10 bases. The length of the CDR3 is 14 residues. The junction had 5 bases not matched to a gene; V was cut back by 4 bases and J by 5 bases. The germline CDR1 and CDR2 sequences are SGHRS and YFSETQ. The CDR3 protein is CASSPGQGLETQYF. CDR3 nucleotide sequence: TGCGCCAGCAGCCCGGGACAGGGGTTGGAGACCCAGTACTTC.

The J gene is TRBJ2-3, the V gene TRBV5-4, with 8 bases lining up with TRBD2. Germline V lookup: CDR1 SGHNT, CDR2 YYREEE (reference sequence). V shed 1 base, J shed 4 bases, and the junction held 2 bases outside the gene matches. The CDR3 is made up of 14 amino acids. CDR3 sequence reads: CASSLPGGADTQYF. The CDR3, as DNA: TGTGCCAGCAGCTTGCCGGGAGGGGCAGATACGCAGTATTTT.

The rearrangement uses TRBV28 and TRBJ2-2, with TRBD1 as a possible D gene (6 bases). Germline lookup yields CDR1 MDHEN and CDR2 SYDVKM. The ends were cut back, 1 base at V and 2 bases at J, with 11 bases in the middle. This CDR3 contains 16 residues. The CDR3 region has the DNA TGTGCCAGCAGTTTATTTCCAGGGGTCAACACCGGGGAGCTGTTTTTT. Protein sequence: CASSLFPGVNTGELFF.

The J gene is TRBJ2-5, the V gene TRBV21-1; the table's D call, TRBD1, has no DNA check behind it. TRBV21-1 is a pseudogene. The CDR3 sequence is 16 residues long. CDR3 sequence: CASSKPGQGDQETQYF. The DNA for the CDR3 is TGTGCCAGCAGCAAGCCGGGACAGGGGGACCAAGAGACCCAGTACTTC.

This clone ranks as medium-sized. The chain combines TRBV18 with TRBJ2-1; TRBD1 agrees at 7 bases. The CDR3 is 15 amino acids. The germline CDR1 and CDR2 sequences are KGHSH and LQKENI. V trimming: 2 bases; J trimming: 8 bases; junction bases outside the gene matches: 9. CDR3 sequence (DNA): TGTGCCAGCTCACCAGGGGCAGGGGGTAAGGATGAGCAGTTCTTC. As protein: CASSPGAGGKDEQFF.

J is TRBJ2-4 and V is TRBV4-3; 8 nucleotides agree with TRBD2. Trimming took 0 bases from V and 1 from J; bases not matched to a gene: 8. Germline CDR1 reads LGHNA; CDR2 reads YSLEER. This CDR3 spans 18 amino acids. The DNA for the CDR3 is TGCGCCAGCAGCCAAGATCGGGGGGGTTGGACGGCCAAAAACATTCAGTACTTC. Protein sequence: CASSQDRGGWTAKNIQYF.

V gene TRBV6-5 combines with J gene TRBJ1-6; 7 bases match TRBD1. J lost 5 bases, V lost 6 bases, and 7 bases had no gene match. Germline loops: CDR1 MNHEY, CDR2 SVGAGI. This CDR3 has 15 residues. CDR3 residues: CASRRTGSHNSPLHF. Here the CDR3 DNA reads TGTGCCAGCAGGCGGACAGGTTCTCATAATTCACCCCTCCACTTT.

In its sample, this clone was seen once. The chain uses TRBV18 and TRBJ2-7; 9 bases line up with TRBD1. From germline, CDR1 is KGHSH and CDR2 LQKENI. Trimming at V came to 0 bases and at J to 3 bases, leaving 3 bases not matched to a gene. The CDR3 totals 15 residues. The CDR3 DNA reads TGTGCCAGCTCACCACCGGGGACAGGGATCTACGAGCAGTACTTC. Protein product: CASSPPGTGIYEQYF.

The chain employs TRBV28 and TRBJ2-7, with 7 bases that match TRBD1. There are 15 residues in the CDR3. Trimming cost V 5 bases and J 5 bases; bases outside gene matches: 12. From germline, CDR1 is MDHEN and CDR2 SYDVKM. The DNA for the CDR3 is TGTGCCAGCAGTGTCGGGACAGTCTTTGGGGACGAGCAGTACTTC. This translates into CASSVGTVFGDEQYF. Full variable domain (missing parts from reference TRBV28 and TRBJ2-7): DVKVTQSSRYLVKRTGEKVFLECVQDMDHENMFWYRQDPGLGLRLIYFSYDVKMKEKGDIPEGYSVSREKKERFSLILESASTNQTSMYLCASSVGTVFGDEQYFGPGTRLTVT.

This clone was found once. The V gene is TRBV11-2, the J gene TRBJ1-1, with D perhaps TRBD1 (5 bases). The CDR3 covers 15 residues. The germline gives CDR1 SGHAT, CDR2 FQNNGV. Trimming pared 3 bases from V and 0 bases from J, leaving 11 bases between. The CDR3 spells CASSFGGGMNTEAFF. Here the CDR3 DNA reads TGTGCCAGCAGCTTCGGGGGTGGGATGAACACTGAAGCTTTCTTT.

J is TRBJ1-6 and V is TRBV15, with 10 bases identical to TRBD1. The CDR3 extends over 15 amino acids. CDR1 is LNHNV and CDR2 is YYDKDF in the germline V gene (reference sequence). With 5 bases clipped from V and 10 bases from J, the junction kept 8 bases outside the gene matches. The CDR3 loop is CATSLRDRGGSPLHF. The CDR3 bases are TGTGCCACCAGCCTCCGGGACAGGGGAGGGTCACCCCTCCACTTT.

The genes are TRBV6-5 and TRBJ1-2, with 11 bases aligning to TRBD1. This CDR3 is 14 amino acids long. Germline V gene lookup returns CDR1 MNHEY and CDR2 SVGAGI. Trimming at V came to 5 bases and at J to 12 bases, leaving 11 bases not matched to a gene. The CDR3 sequence is CASSKTGQGASHTF. As DNA, the CDR3 is TGTGCCAGCAGTAAAACAGGACAGGGGGCGAGTCACACCTTC.

V is TRBV7-9 and J is TRBJ1-1, with 7 bases lining up with TRBD1. V gave up 4 bases and J gave up 5 bases; unmatched junction bases: 10. The length of the CDR3 is 15 residues. Germline V gene data show CDR1 as SEHNR and CDR2 as FQNEAQ (reference sequence). The CDR3 nucleotides read TGTGCCAGCAGCTCGAGACCAGGGGGGTGGACTGAAGCTTTCTTT. Its translation is CASSSRPGGWTEAFF.

The V call is TRBV18, the J call TRBJ1-1, with D perhaps TRBD1 (6 bases). The V and J ends lost 0 bases and 4 bases respectively, with 15 bases between them. Germline lookup yields CDR1 KGHSH and CDR2 LQKENI. There are 16 residues in the CDR3. CDR3 coding DNA: TGTGCCAGCTCACCACCCGGACAGAGACGGGGCACTGAAGCTTTCTTT. Translation gives CASSPPGQRRGTEAFF.

The rearrangement joins TRBV3-1 (or the pseudogene TRBV3-2) to TRBJ2-5, with 8 bases fitting TRBD1. The CDR3 length is 15 residues. Per the germline V gene, CDR1 is LGHDT and CDR2 is YNNKEL (reference sequence). The J segment lost 5 bases and the V segment lost 5 bases, leaving 10 bases of the junction unmatched. The CDR3 reads CASSGWDRPPETQYF. CDR3 bases: TGTGCCAGCAGCGGGTGGGACAGGCCCCCCGAGACCCAGTACTTC.

DNA of the CDR3: TGTGCCAGCAGCTTCGGGACAGGTCCGAATGAGCAGTTCTTC. It translates to CASSFGTGPNEQFF. The chain joins TRBV9 to TRBJ2-1; TRBD1 agrees at 8 bases. The CDR3 runs to 14 residues. V was clipped by 4 bases and J by 7 bases; unmatched bases: 7. The V gene's germline CDR1 is SGDLS and CDR2 YYNGEE.

The V call is TRBV11-2, the J call TRBJ2-7; 7 bases line up with TRBD2. This CDR3 comprises 15 residues. The junction had 10 bases not matched to a gene; V was cut back by 6 bases and J by 2 bases. Germline loops: CDR1 SGHAT, CDR2 FQNNGV. CDR3 in DNA: TGTGCCAGCAGAGGAGACAGCGGGGCGACCTACGAGCAGTACTTC. It is translated as CASRGDSGATYEQYF.

With respect to this clone: At one boundary the junction diverges from the germline segment, which might be a read error. The chain is built from TRBV5-6 and TRBJ2-5; 7 bases agree with TRBD1. The CDR3 extends over 12 amino acids. Germline V gene lookup returns CDR1 SGHDT and CDR2 YYEEEE. CDR3 protein: CASSLARTGFDF. The CDR3 nucleotides are TGTGCCAGCAGCCTGGCCCGGACAGGATTTGACTTC.

The sample holds one count of this clone. The chain uses TRBV11-2 and TRBJ2-7; TRBD1 matches 11 bases. Germline lookup yields CDR1 SGHAT and CDR2 FQNNGV. The length of the CDR3 is 15 residues. The trim removed 5 bases at V and 4 bases at J, leaving 7 bases unmatched. CDR3 loop: CASSVTGTGGYEQYF. CDR3 bases: TGTGCCAGCAGCGTGACCGGGACAGGGGGGTACGAGCAGTACTTC.

The V gene is TRBV5-1, the J gene TRBJ2-2; 7 nucleotides agree with TRBD1. CDR1 SGHRS and CDR2 YFSETQ come from the germline V gene. V shed 4 bases, J shed 3 bases, and the junction held 6 bases outside the gene matches. CDR3 size: 15 residues. For the CDR3, the DNA is TGCGCCAGCAGCCGGGGACAGAGGGACACCGGGGAGCTGTTTTTT. It is translated as CASSRGQRDTGELFF. Full variable domain (missing parts from reference TRBV5-1 and TRBJ2-2): KAGVTQTPRYLIKTRGQQVTLSCSPISGHRSVSWYQQTPGQGLQFLFEYFSETQRNKGNFPGRFSGRQFSNSRSEMNVSTLELGDSALYLCASSRGQRDTGELFFGEGSRLTVL.

The gene calls are TRBV9 and TRBJ1-2; D gene unclear. This CDR3 is 12 amino acids long. V was pared by 3 bases and J by 4 bases, with 7 bases between. Germline loops: CDR1 SGDLS, CDR2 YYNGEE. The CDR3 DNA is TGTGCCAGCAGCGCCCCATTCTATGGCTACACCTTC. Protein: CASSAPFYGYTF.

The gene calls are TRBV6-5 and TRBJ1-1, with 9 bases fitting TRBD1. With V trimmed by 0 bases and J by 1 base, 3 bases remained unmatched. The CDR3 has 16 amino acids. The V gene's germline CDR1 is MNHEY and CDR2 SVGAGI. The CDR3 reads CASSYSGQGPNTEAFF. The CDR3 DNA sequence: TGTGCCAGCAGTTACTCCGGACAGGGGCCGAACACTGAAGCTTTCTTT.

The rearrangement joins TRBV19 to TRBJ1-5; possibly TRBD1 for D (5 bases). In germline, CDR1 is LNHDA, CDR2 SQIVND (reference sequence). The V and J ends lost 9 bases and 4 bases respectively, with 22 bases between them. The CDR3 consists of 16 residues. For the CDR3, the DNA is TGTGCCAGCCAGGAGGGTCCCAGGGTAGGGAATCAGCCCCAGCATTTT. Amino acids: CASQEGPRVGNQPQHF. Full variable domain (rest looked up from reference TRBV19 and TRBJ1-5): DGGITQSPKYLFRKEGQNVTLSCEQNLNHDAMYWYRQDPGQGLRLIYYSQIVNDFQKGDIAEGYSVSREKKESFPLTVTSAQKNPTAFYLCASQEGPRVGNQPQHFGDGTRLSIL.

The V gene is TRBV5-1, the J gene TRBJ1-6; D gene uncertain. Germline assignment: CDR1 SGHRS and CDR2 YFSETQ. The germline V and J ends were trimmed by 0 bases and 4 bases, with 5 bases remaining between them. The CDR3 covers 14 residues. The chain's CDR3 is CASSLGQYNSPLHF. Written as DNA, the CDR3 is TGCGCCAGCAGCTTGGGGCAGTATAATTCACCCCTCCACTTT.

The chain employs TRBV2 and TRBJ2-3; the match to TRBD2 covers 10 bases. Trimming removed 6 bases from V and 1 base from J; junction bases left unmatched: 16. This CDR3 contains 19 residues. Germline loops: CDR1 SNHLY, CDR2 FYNNEI. The CDR3 reads CASRPVGSGGAWGTDTQYF. CDR3 in DNA: TGTGCCAGCAGACCGGTAGGGAGCGGGGGGGCCTGGGGCACAGATACGCAGTATTTT.

CDR3 coding DNA: TGTGCCATTCGTCGTGAATCCCTAGTCGTCTCGAACACCGGGGAGCTGTTTTTT. Its translation is CAIRRESLVVSNTGELFF. The V and J genes are TRBV10-3 and TRBJ2-2; D is ambiguous. The CDR3 is 18 amino acids. Germline CDR1 ENHRY, CDR2 SYGVKD. Trimming left V 9 bases short and J 0 bases short, with 23 bases between.